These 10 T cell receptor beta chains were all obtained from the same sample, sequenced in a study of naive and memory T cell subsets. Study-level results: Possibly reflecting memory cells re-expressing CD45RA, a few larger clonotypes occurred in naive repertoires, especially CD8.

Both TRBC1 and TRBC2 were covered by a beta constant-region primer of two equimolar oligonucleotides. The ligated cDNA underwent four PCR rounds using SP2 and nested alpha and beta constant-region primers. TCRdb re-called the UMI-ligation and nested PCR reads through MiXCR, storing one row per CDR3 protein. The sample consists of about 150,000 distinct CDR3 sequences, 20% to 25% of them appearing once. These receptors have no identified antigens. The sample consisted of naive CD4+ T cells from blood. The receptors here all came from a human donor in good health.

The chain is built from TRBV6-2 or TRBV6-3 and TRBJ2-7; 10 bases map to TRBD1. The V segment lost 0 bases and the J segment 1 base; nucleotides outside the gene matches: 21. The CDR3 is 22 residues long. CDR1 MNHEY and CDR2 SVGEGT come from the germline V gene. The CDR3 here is CASSYSRRTGDRGRTQSYEQYF. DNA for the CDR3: TGTGCCAGCAGTTACTCGAGACGCACCGGGGACAGGGGTAGAACCCAGTCCTACGAGCAGTACTTC.

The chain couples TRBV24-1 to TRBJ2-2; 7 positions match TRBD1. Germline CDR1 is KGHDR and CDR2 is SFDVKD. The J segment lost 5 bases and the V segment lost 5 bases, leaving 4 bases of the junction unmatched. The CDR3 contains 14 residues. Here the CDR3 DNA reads TGTGCCACCAGTGCAACAGGGGTAACCGGGGAGCTGTTTTTT. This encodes CATSATGVTGELFF.

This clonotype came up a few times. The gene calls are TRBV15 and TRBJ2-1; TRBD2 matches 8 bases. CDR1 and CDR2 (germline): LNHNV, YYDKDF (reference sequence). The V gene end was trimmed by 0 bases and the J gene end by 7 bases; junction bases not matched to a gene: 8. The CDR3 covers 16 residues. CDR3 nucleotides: TGTGCCACCAGCAGAGACCCCGGGACTAGGGGTAATGAGCAGTTCTTC. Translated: CATSRDPGTRGNEQFF.

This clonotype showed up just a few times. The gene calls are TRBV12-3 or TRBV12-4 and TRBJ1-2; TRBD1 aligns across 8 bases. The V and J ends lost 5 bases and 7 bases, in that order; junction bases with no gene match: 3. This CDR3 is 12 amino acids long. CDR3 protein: CASSPQGVGYTF. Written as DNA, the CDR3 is TGTGCCAGCAGTCCACAGGGGGTTGGCTACACCTTC.

The CDR3 region has the DNA TGTGCCAGCAGCTTAATCGGGCCGGGGGGGGAGCTGTTTTTT. Translating gives CASSLIGPGGELFF. The chain carries TRBV7-2 and TRBJ2-2; TRBD2 might be the D (5 bases). Looked up from germline, CDR1 is SGHTA and CDR2 is FQGNSA. Trimming took 2 bases from V and 8 from J, leaving 12 bases between them. The CDR3 spans 14 residues.

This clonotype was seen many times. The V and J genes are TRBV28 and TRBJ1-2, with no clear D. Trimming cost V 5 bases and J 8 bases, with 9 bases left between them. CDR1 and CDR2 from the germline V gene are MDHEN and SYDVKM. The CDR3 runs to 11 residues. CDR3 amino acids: CASSQKGGYTF. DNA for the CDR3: TGTGCCAGCAGTCAGAAGGGAGGCTACACCTTC.

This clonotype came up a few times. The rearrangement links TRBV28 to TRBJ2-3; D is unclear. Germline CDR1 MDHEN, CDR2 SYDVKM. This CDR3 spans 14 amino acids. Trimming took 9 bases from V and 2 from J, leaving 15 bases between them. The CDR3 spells CASQVGSSTDTQYF. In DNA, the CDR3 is TGTGCCAGTCAGGTGGGGTCCTCCACAGATACGCAGTATTTT.

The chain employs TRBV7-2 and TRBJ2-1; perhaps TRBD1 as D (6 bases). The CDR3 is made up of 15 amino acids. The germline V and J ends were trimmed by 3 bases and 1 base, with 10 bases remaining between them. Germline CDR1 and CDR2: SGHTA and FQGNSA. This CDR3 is CASSLDRNSYNEQFF. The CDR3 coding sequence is TGTGCCAGCAGCTTGGACAGAAATTCCTACAATGAGCAGTTCTTC.

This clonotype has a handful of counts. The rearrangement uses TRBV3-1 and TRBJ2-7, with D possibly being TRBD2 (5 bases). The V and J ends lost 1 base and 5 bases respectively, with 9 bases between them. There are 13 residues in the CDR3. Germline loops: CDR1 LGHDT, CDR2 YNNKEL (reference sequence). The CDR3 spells CASSQVGVNEQYF. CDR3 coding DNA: TGTGCCAGCAGCCAAGTGGGAGTGAACGAGCAGTACTTC.

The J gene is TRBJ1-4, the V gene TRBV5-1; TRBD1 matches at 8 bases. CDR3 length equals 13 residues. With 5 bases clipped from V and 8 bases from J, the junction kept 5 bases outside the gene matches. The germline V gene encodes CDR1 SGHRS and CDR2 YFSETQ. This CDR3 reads CASRRQGSEKLFF. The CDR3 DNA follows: TGCGCCAGCAGACGACAGGGGAGCGAAAAACTGTTTTTT.